What follows is one T cell receptor beta chain and its context. What antigen it recognizes has not been identified. Base qualities are not recorded, but no much larger clone differs from it by a single base. The library was made by 5' RACE. The listed sequencing device is Illumina HiSeq 2500. A second PCR of 7 to 11 cycles was performed with a sample-barcoded 5' primer and a J-beta primer mix. A unique molecular identifier was introduced onto each TCR beta cDNA molecule by a template-switch 5' adaptor carrying 12 random nucleotides. Each sample yielded at least 3 million CDR3-containing paired-end reads. First-strand cDNA synthesis was performed from all RNA using the Mint cDNA synthesis kit, with priming by a TRBC-specific oligonucleotide. After uracil-DNA glycosylase treatment, a first 18-cycle PCR used universal primers M1SS and BC2_uni_R on all cDNA. The original pipeline was this. Normalization of each sample was performed by random selection of 1 million high-quality reads, each carrying a distinct molecular identifier. Instead of being binned into consensus sequences, reads that shared molecular identifiers were thrown out. CDR3 identification, clonotype clustering and error correction used MiTCR with a Q25 quality threshold and the strictest error-elimination algorithm. A nonparametric unseen species model using Euler transformation provided a lower-bound estimate of total TCR beta diversity. Starting from the raw public reads, TCRdb applied fastp trimming at Q25, assembled clones with MiXCR and retained in-frame beta chains. Each record represents a unique CDR3 protein, reported with the most common genes and DNA among its rows. TCRdb, not the original authors, processed these V and J calls. This sample holds around 1.7 million distinct CDR3 sequences; about 30% were observed only once. The top ten constitute less than 9.5% of the sample.

This sample is part of a study of blood T cells in healthy people across ages (dated by TCRdb to about 2015). About the investigation overall: Template switching captured roughly one uniquely barcoded TCR beta cDNA molecule per two T cells in model experiments. The study measured age-related changes in TCR beta repertoire diversity using deep sequencing normalized with unique cDNA molecular identifiers. Four age groups were formed from the donors: young (average approximately 15 years), middle-aged (approximately 39), aged (about 62) and long-lived (less than 85). To avoid experimental bias, donors of different ages were distributed randomly across sequencing lanes. The study analyzed two additional independent replicas of 1 million unique cDNA reads from the same blood draw for two donors, one aged 18 to 29 and one aged 80 or older. Study-wide findings and limitations: The percentage of naive T cells measured by flow cytometry correlated strongly with observed TCR beta diversity. As age increased, observed TCR beta diversity per million T cells dropped in a roughly linear way, and a significant reduction was already evident by age roughly 36. Estimates of total diversity based on one million sequenced T cells were regarded as lower bounds and as underestimates. Because profiling used bulk unsorted PBMCs, naive and antigen-experienced compartments could not be compared conclusively. Compared with the aged group, the long-lived group had more naive CD4+ T cells, fewer expanded clones and increased TCR diversity, suggesting age selection. Donor CMV infection status was unknown, potentially confounding age-related changes in expanded clonotypes.

The trim is 2 bases for V and 4 bases for J, with a gap of 20 bases between the germline ends. Counted from cysteine to phenylalanine, this CDR3 has 17 amino acids. Here the CDR3 DNA is all that survives: 51 bases in frame from base 1. CDR1 and CDR2 were assigned from the germline V gene as MDHEN and SYDVKM. The donors were about 40 Caucasian individuals from Russia, aged roughly 6 to 95 years, who were systemically healthy. Each donor gave 8 to 10 milliliters of peripheral blood, drawn into EDTA-treated Vacutainer tubes. Ficoll-Paque density-gradient centrifugation was used to isolate PBMCs, with at least 7 million per sample. Trizol reagent was used to extract total RNA from the PBMCs, yielding at least 6 micrograms per sample. For every donor, an aliquot of PBMCs went through flow cytometry to measure the percentages of naive CD45RAhigh/CD27high T cells.

This clonotype originated in a woman aged 30 to 39 in good health. The chain is encoded by TRBV28 joined to TRBJ1-1; matching of 6 bases hints at TRBD1 as the D gene. Sequencing used blood. The DNA reads as follows: TGTGCCAGCAGTTTAACTTTGACAGGCCAGTTTCGCACTGAAGCTTTCTTT. This encodes CASSLTLTGQFRTEAFF.